Included here is one TCR beta chain sequence, with context. The data were produced by immunoSEQ multiplex PCR, yet TCRdb's version contains in-frame clones alone and is incomplete. The sample lists around 100,000 clones, around 90% seen once, with around 3% in the top ten. The data were taken from a study of control samples from healthy donors and cancer patients. The sample was blood. The receptor was isolated from a human donor in good health. The donor label of this sample is uncertain.

The CDR3 DNA reads as TGTGCCAGCAGAGGGGACAGGGGCGCGTCGGCTTTCTTT. Protein sequence: CASRGDRGASAFF. This chain joins TRBV6-5 and TRBJ1-1, with 10 bases aligning to TRBD1. The CDR3 extends over 13 amino acids. J was trimmed by 11 bases and V by 6 bases; bases with no gene match: 9. Germline loops: CDR1 MNHEY, CDR2 SVGAGI.